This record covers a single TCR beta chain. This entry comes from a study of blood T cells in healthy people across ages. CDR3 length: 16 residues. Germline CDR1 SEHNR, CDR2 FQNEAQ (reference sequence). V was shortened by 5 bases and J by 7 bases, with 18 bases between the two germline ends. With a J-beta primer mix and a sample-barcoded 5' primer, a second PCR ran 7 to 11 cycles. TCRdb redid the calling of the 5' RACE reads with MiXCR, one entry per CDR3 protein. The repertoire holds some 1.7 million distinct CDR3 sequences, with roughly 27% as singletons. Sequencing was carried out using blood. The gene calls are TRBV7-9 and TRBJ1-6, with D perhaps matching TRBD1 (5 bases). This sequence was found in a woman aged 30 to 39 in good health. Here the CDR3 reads CASSERGGDLNSPLHF. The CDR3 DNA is TGTGCCAGCAGCGAGCGCGGGGGGGACTTGAATTCACCCCTCCACTTT.